This T cell receptor beta chain was identified during a study of cytomegalovirus exposure and HLA in healthy donors. Primers for the PCR totalled 60 Vbeta and 13 Jbeta. Here immunoSEQ multiplex PCR was the method, and the copy in TCRdb shows in-frame clones only, minus some. The sample contains about 200,000 clones, roughly 80% of which appear only once. Remarks on this clone: Its antigen is currently unknown.

Germline V lookup: CDR1 SGHVS, CDR2 FQNEAQ. This CDR3 is 16 amino acids long. J lost 1 base, V lost 1 base, and 5 bases had no gene match. Study conclusions and caveats: Sequencing likely caused a cluster of highly shared sequence variants.

This TCR was sampled from a woman between 18 and 29 years old in good health and CMV-seronegative. The sequenced sample consisted of PBMCs. The genes are TRBV7-8 and TRBJ2-7; 9 nucleotides match TRBD1. CDR3 residues: CASSLEDRGTSYEQYF. CDR3 in DNA: TGTGCCAGCAGCTTAGAAGACAGGGGGACTTCCTACGAGCAGTACTTC.